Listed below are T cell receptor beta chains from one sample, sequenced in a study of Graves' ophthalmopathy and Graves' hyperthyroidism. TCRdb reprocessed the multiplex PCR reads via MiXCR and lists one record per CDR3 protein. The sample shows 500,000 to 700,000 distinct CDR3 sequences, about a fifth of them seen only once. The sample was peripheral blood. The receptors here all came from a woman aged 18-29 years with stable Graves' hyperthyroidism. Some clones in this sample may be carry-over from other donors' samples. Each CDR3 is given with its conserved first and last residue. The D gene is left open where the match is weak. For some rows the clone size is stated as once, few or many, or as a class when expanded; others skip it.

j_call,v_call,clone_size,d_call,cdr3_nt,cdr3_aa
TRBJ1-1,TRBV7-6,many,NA,TGTGCCAGCAGCGAATTGGGGGGCGCACCGAACACTGAAGCTTTCTTT,CASSELGGAPNTEAFF
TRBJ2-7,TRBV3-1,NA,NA,TGTGCCAGCAGCCAAGGGGCTGGGAACGAGCAGTACTTC,CASSQGAGNEQYF
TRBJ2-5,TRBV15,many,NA,TGTGCCACCAGCAGGTCTAGTTTCCAAGAGACCCAGTACTTC,CATSRSSFQETQYF
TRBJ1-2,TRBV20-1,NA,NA,TGCAGTGGGGTCCTATATACTGAGCTGGTGAATGGCTACACCTTC,CSGVLYTELVNGYTF
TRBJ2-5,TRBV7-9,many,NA,TGTGCCAGCTGGAAATCGGGGTCCGACGAGACCCAGTACTTC,CASWKSGSDETQYF
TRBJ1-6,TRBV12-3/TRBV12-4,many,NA,TGTGCCAGCAGTTTAACGGTTGCAGGGTACTCACCCCTCCACTTT,CASSLTVAGYSPLHF
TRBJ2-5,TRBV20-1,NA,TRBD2,TGCAGTGCTAGTTTGGCGGCTAGCGGAAGTAGAAGTACCCAGTACTTC,CSASLAASGSRSTQYF
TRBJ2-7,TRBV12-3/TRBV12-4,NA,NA,TGTGCCAGCAGTGCTGCGGGACAGATCTACGAGCAGTACTTC,CASSAAGQIYEQYF
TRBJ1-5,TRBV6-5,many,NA,TGTGCCTGCCACAGGGAGATCAATCAGCCCCAGCATTTT,CACHREINQPQHF
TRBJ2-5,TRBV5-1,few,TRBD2,TGCGCCAGCAGCTTGGTGGGGACTAGCGGGAAAGAGACCCAGTACTTC,CASSLVGTSGKETQYF
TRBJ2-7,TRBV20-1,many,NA,TGCAGTGCTAGAGGGGGAGGCGAGCAGTACTTC,CSARGGGEQYF
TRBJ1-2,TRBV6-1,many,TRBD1,TGTGCCAGCAGTGGGGGACAGAACTATGGCTACACCTTC,CASSGGQNYGYTF
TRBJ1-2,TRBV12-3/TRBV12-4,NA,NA,TGTGCCAGCAGTAGATACGGGTACACGACCTATGGCTACACCTTC,CASSRYGYTTYGYTF
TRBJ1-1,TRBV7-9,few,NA,TGTGCCAGCAGCTTTGCACGGGATGACGCTGAAGCTTTCTTT,CASSFARDDAEAFF
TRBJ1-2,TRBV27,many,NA,TGTGCCAGCAGTCCACAGGGTTTCGGCTATGGCTACACCTTC,CASSPQGFGYGYTF
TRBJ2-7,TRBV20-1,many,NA,TGCAGTGCTAGAGATGGTGCCGGGCGACGTCCGTACGAGCAGTACTTC,CSARDGAGRRPYEQYF
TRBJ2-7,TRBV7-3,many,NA,TGTGCCAGCAGCTTAATTGCAGGTTCGGTGGACGAGCAGTACTTC,CASSLIAGSVDEQYF
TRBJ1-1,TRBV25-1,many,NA,TGTGCCAGCAGTGTAGCCCCGAACACTGAAGCTTTCTTT,CASSVAPNTEAFF
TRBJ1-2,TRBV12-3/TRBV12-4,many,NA,TGTGCCAGTACTATGGGAGGGGCTGGCTACACCTTC,CASTMGGAGYTF
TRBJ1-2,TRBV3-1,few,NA,TGTGCCAGCAGCCAAGGGACCCAACCTACGGATAACTATGGCTACACCTTC,CASSQGTQPTDNYGYTF
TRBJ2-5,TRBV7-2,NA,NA,TGTGCCAGCAGCCCACGTCGGGGGGCGGGGGAGACCCAGTACTTC,CASSPRRGAGETQYF
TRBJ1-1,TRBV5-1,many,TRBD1,TGCGCCAGCAGCTCGGACAGGTTTGAAGCTTTCTTT,CASSSDRFEAFF
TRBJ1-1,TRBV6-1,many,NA,TGTGCCAGCAGTGAAGTGGGGCACACTGAAGCTTTCTTT,CASSEVGHTEAFF
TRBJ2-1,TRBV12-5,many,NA,TGTGCTAGTGGTTTGACCAGAAACTCCTACAATGAGCAGTTCTTC,CASGLTRNSYNEQFF
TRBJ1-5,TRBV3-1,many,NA,TGTGCCAGCAGCCGGGGTGATCAGCCCCAGCATTTT,CASSRGDQPQHF
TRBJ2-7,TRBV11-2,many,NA,TGTGCCAGCAGCCTAGAGTCCCAGGGAAACTACGAGCAGTACTTC,CASSLESQGNYEQYF
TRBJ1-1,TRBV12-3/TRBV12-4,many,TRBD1,TGTGCCAGCAGTCCACAGGGGTCTGAAGCTTTCTTT,CASSPQGSEAFF
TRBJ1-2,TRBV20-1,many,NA,TGCAGTGCTACCCACGGACAGAACTATGGCTACACCTTC,CSATHGQNYGYTF
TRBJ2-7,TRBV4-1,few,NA,TGCGCCAGCAGCCAAGGGCGACTCCTCTCCTACGAGCAGTACTTC,CASSQGRLLSYEQYF
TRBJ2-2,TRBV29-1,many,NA,TGCAGCGTTGTAGACACAGAAGGACCCGGGGAGCTGTTTTTT,CSVVDTEGPGELFF
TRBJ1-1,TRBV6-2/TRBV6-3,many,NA,TGTGCCAGCAGTCGGACGCTGGGACACCAAGGGCCGAACACTGAAGCTTTCTTT,CASSRTLGHQGPNTEAFF
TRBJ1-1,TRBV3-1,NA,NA,TGTGCCAGCAGCCAAGAAGGGAACGGCCTCAGGGCTTTCTTT,CASSQEGNGLRAFF
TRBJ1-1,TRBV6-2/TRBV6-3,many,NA,TGTGCCAGCGTAGGTGGGCAATCCATGAACACTGAAGCTTTCTTT,CASVGGQSMNTEAFF
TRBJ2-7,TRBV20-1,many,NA,TGCAGTGCTCATCAGACAGGCTCAGAGCAGTACTTC,CSAHQTGSEQYF
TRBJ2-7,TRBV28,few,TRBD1,TGTGCCAGCAGTGAGAATGGACAGGGGCCATTC,CASSENGQGPF
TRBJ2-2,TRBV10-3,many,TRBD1,TGTGCCATCAGGCGACAGGGGAACACCGGGGAGCTGTTTTTT,CAIRRQGNTGELFF